The T cell receptor beta chain described here comes from a study of OX40 agonist ivuxolimab in advanced cancers. In the study overall: Ivuxolimab was a fully human IgG2 agonistic monoclonal antibody targeting the costimulatory receptor OX40 (CD134). Peripheral TCRbeta sequencing aimed to test whether ivuxolimab altered TCR sequence diversity and caused clonal T-cell expansion. Partial responses occurred in three dose-escalation patients: two with cutaneous melanoma and one with hepatocellular carcinoma. Intravenous ivuxolimab was administered to patients every 2 weeks at six dose levels: 0.01, 0.1, 0.3, 1.5, 3 and 10 mg/kg. Patients were allowed to have had prior anti-PD-1, anti-PD-L1 or anti-CTLA-4 therapy, and around 43% of the dose-escalation patients had been treated with checkpoint inhibitors. The paper covers the monotherapy dose-escalation part of the phase I ivuxolimab trial, which included N of about 50 patients. Of the approximately 54 dose-escalation patients, hepatocellular carcinoma was present in about 20, melanoma in roughly 15, renal cell carcinoma in 9 and head and neck cancer in 9. In the dose-escalation cohort, around 80% of patients were male, and the mean age was approximately 60 years with a range of roughly 20 to 80. On the study overall, not on this receptor specifically: Antigen specificity was not determined for the clonally expanded peripheral T cells. After ivuxolimab, more expanded clones were found on average in CD8+ T cells than in CD4+ T cells. In the 0.1-3.0 mg/kg groups, partial responders had among the lowest normalized peripheral clonal expansion, particularly in CD8+ T cells. At doses of 0.1 to 3.0 mg/kg, clonal expansion of both CD4+ and CD8+ T cells in blood was seen between baseline and week 6. Low levels of normalized T-cell clonal expansion were also shown by some nonresponding patients.

With regard to this clone: This clone's antigen is unknown. No much larger clonotype is one base removed from it; base qualities were not supplied.

To sequence the TCRbeta CDR3 region, genomic DNA was isolated from the sorted cells. The immunoSEQ Assay was used to sequence the TCRbeta CDR3 regions. TCRdb limited this immuneACCESS table to in-frame rearrangements with V and J called. A share of clones is missing; checked studies link under half to unresolved V genes, and the rest is unexplained. Counted in this sample were some 89,000 clones; 84% of them appeared once. The top ten hold more than 1.5% of the sample. Patients with autoimmune disease history or receiving systemic immunosuppression were excluded from the trial. Peripheral blood for TCR sequencing was collected from all dose cohorts at baseline, on cycle 4 day 1, and on cycle 7 day 1. Samples were obtained from an open-label, multicenter, first-in-human phase I dose-escalation trial of ivuxolimab. Adults with locally advanced or metastatic melanoma, renal cell, hepatocellular, or head and neck squamous cell carcinoma were enrolled in the trial. Before TCR sequencing, CD4+ and CD8+ T cells were separately sorted from peripheral blood.

Reading the germline V gene gives CDR1 SGHRS and CDR2 YFSETQ. There are 15 amino acids in the CDR3, from cysteine to phenylalanine inclusive. Of the read, only the CDR3 DNA is kept; its 45 bases are in frame from base 1. V and J are trimmed by 0 bases and 4 bases, and the gene matches miss 4 bases of the junction. Here the chain combines TRBV5-1 and TRBJ2-5; 9 bases in the middle match TRBD1. This clonotype was obtained from an adult with an advanced solid tumor such as melanoma, head and neck, liver or kidney cancer. Source: CD4+ or CD8+ T cells sorted from blood, taken in a trial of the OX40 agonist ivuxolimab. In nucleotide form, the sequence is TGCGCCAGCAGCTTGGTGGGACAGGGAACAGAGACCCAGTACTTC. This gives the protein CASSLVGQGTETQYF.